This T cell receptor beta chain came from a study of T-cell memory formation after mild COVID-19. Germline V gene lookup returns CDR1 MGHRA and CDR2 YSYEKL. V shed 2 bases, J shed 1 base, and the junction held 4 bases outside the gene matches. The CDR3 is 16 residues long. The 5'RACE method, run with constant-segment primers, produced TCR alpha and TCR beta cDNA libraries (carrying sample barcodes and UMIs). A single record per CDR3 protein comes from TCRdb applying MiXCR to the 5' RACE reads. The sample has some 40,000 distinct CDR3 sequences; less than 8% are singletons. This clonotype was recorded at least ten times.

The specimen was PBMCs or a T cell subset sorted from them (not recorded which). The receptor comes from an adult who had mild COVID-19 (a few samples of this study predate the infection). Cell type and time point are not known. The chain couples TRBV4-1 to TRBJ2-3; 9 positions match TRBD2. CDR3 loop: CASSQPSGAGTDTQYF. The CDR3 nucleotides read TGCGCCAGCAGCCAACCTAGCGGGGCTGGCACAGATACGCAGTATTTT.